Each of the 10 T cell receptor beta chains below was sequenced from the same sample in a study of control samples from healthy donors and cancer patients. Sequenced by immunoSEQ multiplex PCR; TCRdb stores in-frame clones only, minus some. The repertoire consists of fewer than 40,000 clones, with approximately 95% occurring once and the leading ten covering around 1.8%. The sample taken for sequencing was PBMCs. These receptors came from a man aged 40-49 years with colorectal cancer.

The chain carries TRBV19 and TRBJ2-3; maybe TRBD2 (7 bases). Germline CDR1 and CDR2: LNHDA and SQIVND (reference sequence). The germline V and J ends were trimmed by 0 bases and 3 bases, with 13 bases remaining between them. CDR3 size: 16 residues. Here the CDR3 reads CASSIETGGGTDTQYF. Written as DNA, the CDR3 is TGTGCCAGTAGTATAGAAACGGGGGGCGGGACAGATACGCAGTATTTT.

J is TRBJ2-1 and V is TRBV5-1, with 11 bases lining up with TRBD1. V lost 4 bases to trimming and J lost 3 bases; unmatched junction nucleotides: 3. CDR3 length equals 15 residues. Per germline, CDR1 SGHRS and CDR2 YFSETQ. The CDR3 region is CASSRDRGDYNEQFF. Written as DNA, the CDR3 is TGCGCCAGCAGCAGGGACAGGGGGGACTACAATGAGCAGTTCTTC.

The V call is TRBV20-1, the J call TRBJ2-7; tentative D call: TRBD2 (5 bases). CDR1 and CDR2 (germline): DFQATT, SNEGSKA (reference sequence). The CDR3 extends over 11 amino acids. Trimming removed 6 bases from V and 3 bases from J, with 9 bases in between. The CDR3 DNA reads TGCAGTGCAAGCGAGGGCTACGAGCAGTACTTC. Translated, it gives CSASEGYEQYF.

The V gene is TRBV6-1, the J gene TRBJ1-2, with 7 bases matching TRBD1. V gave up 1 base and J gave up 4 bases; unmatched junction bases: 3. The CDR3 is 14 amino acids. The V gene's germline CDR1 is MNHNS and CDR2 SASEGT. CDR3 in DNA: TGTGCCAGCAGTGAAGGGACAGGCCTCTATGGCTACACCTTC. It translates to CASSEGTGLYGYTF.

The CDR3 bases are TGTGCCAGCAGTTACGGCGAATACGTAGATTCACCCCTCCACTTT. Its translation: CASSYGEYVDSPLHF. The J gene is TRBJ1-6, the V gene TRBV6-5; unclear D gene. This CDR3 comprises 15 residues. CDR1 is MNHEY, CDR2 SVGAGI, per germline. Between the trimmed V and J ends, which lost 2 bases and 8 bases, there was a span of 13 bases.

The CDR3 DNA reads as TGTGCCAGCAGTTACGGGCAGGGTACCTACGAGCAGTACTTC. It encodes CASSYGQGTYEQYF. The chain recombines TRBV6-5 with TRBJ2-7, with D perhaps matching TRBD1 (5 bases). CDR1 and CDR2 from the germline V gene are MNHEY and SVGAGI. V lost 2 bases and J lost 2, with 10 bases in between. CDR3 length: 14 residues.

This rearrangement joins TRBV20-1 to TRBJ2-5; 12 bases are a match to TRBD1. J lost 5 bases, V lost 3 bases, and 10 bases had no gene match. CDR1 and CDR2 from the germline V gene are DFQATT and SNEGSKA (reference sequence). This CDR3 has 16 residues. This CDR3 is CSASGTGGTRWETQYF. The CDR3 DNA follows: TGCAGTGCTAGTGGGACAGGGGGCACGCGGTGGGAGACCCAGTACTTC.

The chain has TRBV5-1 and TRBJ1-1; 7 bases line up with TRBD1. From germline, CDR1 is SGHRS and CDR2 YFSETQ. J gave up 5 bases and V 4 bases, and 14 bases lay outside the gene matches. The CDR3 length is 16 residues. CDR3 DNA: TGCGCCAGCAGCCTAGGGACAGAAGTTAAGGGGACTGAAGCTTTCTTT. This translates into CASSLGTEVKGTEAFF.

This chain links TRBV2 with TRBJ2-1; 8 positions agree with TRBD2. The trim removed 5 bases at V and 8 bases at J, leaving 8 bases unmatched. Germline V lookup: CDR1 SNHLY, CDR2 FYNNEI. This CDR3 contains 14 residues. The CDR3 coding sequence is TGTGCCAGCAGTACTCGGGGGGGCGGCTATGAGCAGTTCTTC. Translated: CASSTRGGGYEQFF.

This chain uses TRBV7-9 with TRBJ2-3, with a tentative D call TRBD2 (7 bases). The CDR3 has 17 amino acids. The germline gives CDR1 SEHNR, CDR2 FQNEAQ (reference sequence). With 5 bases removed from V and 6 bases from J, the gap between germline ends came to 24 bases. Here the CDR3 reads CASSPTSGGHRRDTQYF. The DNA for the CDR3 is TGTGCCAGCAGCCCAACTTCGGGGGGCCACCGGAGGGATACGCAGTATTTT.